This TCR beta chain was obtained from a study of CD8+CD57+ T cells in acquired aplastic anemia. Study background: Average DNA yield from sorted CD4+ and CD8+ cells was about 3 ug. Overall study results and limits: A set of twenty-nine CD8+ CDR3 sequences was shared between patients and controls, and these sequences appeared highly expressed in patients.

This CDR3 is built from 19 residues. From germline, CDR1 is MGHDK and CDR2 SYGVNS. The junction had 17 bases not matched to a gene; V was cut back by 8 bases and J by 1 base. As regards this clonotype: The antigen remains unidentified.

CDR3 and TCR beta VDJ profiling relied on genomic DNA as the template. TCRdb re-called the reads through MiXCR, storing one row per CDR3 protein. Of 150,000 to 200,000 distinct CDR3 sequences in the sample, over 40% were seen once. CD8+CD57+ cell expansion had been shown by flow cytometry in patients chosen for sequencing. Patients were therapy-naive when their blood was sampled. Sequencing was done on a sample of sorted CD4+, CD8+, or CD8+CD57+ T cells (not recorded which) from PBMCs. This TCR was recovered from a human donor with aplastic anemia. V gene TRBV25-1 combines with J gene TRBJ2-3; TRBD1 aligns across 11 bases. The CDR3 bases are TGTGCCAGCTCCTATGCGGGTAATTTGGGACAGGGGGGCACAGATACGCAGTATTTT. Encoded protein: CASSYAGNLGQGGTDTQYF.